Presented here are 7 T cell receptor beta chains from one specimen sequenced in a study of T cells in localized non-small cell lung cancer. The assay was immunoSEQ multiplex PCR, and TCRdb's table has in-frame clones only and misses some. The sample lists fewer than 40,000 clones, under 85% occurring once. The sample in question was peripheral blood, obtained before any cancer treatment. Source of these receptors: a male donor at least 60 years old with stage II squamous cell lung carcinoma.

The V gene is TRBV6-6, the J gene TRBJ2-7, with a possible D match to TRBD2 (6 bases). The V end was cut by 8 bases, the J end by 5 bases, with 19 bases between. The germline CDR1 and CDR2 sequences are MNHNY and SVGAGI (reference sequence). This CDR3 is 14 amino acids long. The DNA of the CDR3 is TGTGCCAGCTTCCGGGGGATGGGGACCCACGAGCAGTACTTC. Its protein product is CASFRGMGTHEQYF.

V and J are TRBV11-3 and TRBJ1-2; the D is unclear. Germline V gene data show CDR1 as SGHNT and CDR2 as YENEEA. The CDR3 is 14 residues long. V gave up 0 bases and J gave up 4 bases, with 9 bases separating them. CDR3 sequence reads: CASSLDSSPYGYTF. In DNA form, the CDR3 reads TGTGCCAGCAGCTTAGATTCCAGTCCCTATGGCTACACCTTC.

This rearrangement joins TRBV9 to TRBJ1-6; TRBD1 matches at 9 bases. CDR3 size: 15 residues. With 3 bases clipped from V and 10 bases from J, the junction kept 8 bases outside the gene matches. The V gene's germline CDR1 is SGDLS and CDR2 YYNGEE. The CDR3 sequence: CASSATRTGDSPLHF. The CDR3 DNA follows: TGTGCCAGCAGCGCGACTCGGACAGGGGACTCACCCCTCCACTTT.

The gene calls are TRBV11-2 and TRBJ2-1, with 10 bases that match TRBD1. Germline V gives CDR1 SGHAT, CDR2 FQNNGV. V lost 2 bases and J lost 4; bases outside the gene matches: 8. CDR3 size: 17 residues. CDR3 DNA sequence: TGTGCCAGCAGCTTAAGTCCCGGGACAGGGGTATACAATGAGCAGTTCTTC. Its translation: CASSLSPGTGVYNEQFF.

The DNA of the CDR3 is TGTGCCAGCAGTTCCCAGGGGGGCGCAGGAGGCTACACCTTC. Translating gives CASSSQGGAGGYTF. V usage is TRBV6-5 and J usage is TRBJ1-2, with 7 bases identical to TRBD1. Germline trimming cut 4 bases from V and 8 bases from J; bases unmatched to any gene: 10. The germline V gene encodes CDR1 MNHEY and CDR2 SVGAGI. There are 14 residues in the CDR3.

This clone has just a few counts. The gene calls are TRBV29-1 and TRBJ1-1; D gene uncertain. V shed 7 bases and J shed 1 base, with 7 bases lying between them. This CDR3 has 11 residues. CDR1 SQVTM and CDR2 ANQGSEA come from the germline V gene. The CDR3 is CSAGRNTEAFF. CDR3 DNA: TGCAGCGCGGGAAGGAACACTGAAGCTTTCTTT.

J is TRBJ1-2 and V is TRBV6-1; no firm D call. V lost 1 base to trimming and J lost 4 bases, with 7 bases between them. This CDR3 contains 13 residues. The germline V gene encodes CDR1 MNHNS and CDR2 SASEGT. The CDR3 reads CASSEVGLYGYTF. The DNA for the CDR3 is TGTGCCAGCAGTGAAGTGGGCCTCTATGGCTACACCTTC.